Listed below are T cell receptor beta chains from one sample, sequenced in a study of T cell responses to AZD1222 COVID-19 vaccine. TCRdb's copy holds only in-frame clones and misses some; the assay was immunoSEQ multiplex PCR. The data contain around 84,000 clones, approximately 83% of them singletons. This material consisted of peripheral blood, taken 28 days after the second AZD1222 dose. Receptors originate from an adult who received the AZD1222 COVID-19 vaccine. Both conserved end residues are part of each CDR3. Fields, in order: J gene, V gene, clone size, D gene, CDR3 protein, CDR3 DNA. D genes are given only for firm matches. Expanded clones get a size class; other rows say once, few or many, or leave the size out.

j_gene: TRBJ2-1; v_gene: TRBV10-3; abundance: NA; d_gene: TRBD1; CDR3aa: CAISDGQGGYNEQFF; CDR3nt: TGTGCCATCAGTGACGGACAGGGGGGGTACAATGAGCAGTTCTTC
j_gene: TRBJ2-1; v_gene: TRBV7-2; abundance: NA; d_gene: TRBD2; CDR3aa: CASSPRGGSTHNEQFF; CDR3nt: TGTGCCAGCAGCCCCCGGGGAGGGTCCACCCACAATGAGCAGTTCTTC
j_gene: TRBJ2-1; v_gene: TRBV18; abundance: NA; d_gene: NA; CDR3aa: CASSPSGIKTDEQFF; CDR3nt: TGTGCCAGCTCACCATCCGGAATCAAAACGGATGAGCAGTTCTTC
j_gene: TRBJ1-3; v_gene: TRBV7-8; abundance: NA; d_gene: NA; CDR3aa: CASSLTHAGNTIYF; CDR3nt: TGTGCCAGCAGCTTAACCCATGCTGGAAACACCATATATTTT
j_gene: TRBJ1-2; v_gene: TRBV20-1; abundance: NA; d_gene: TRBD1; CDR3aa: CSASGDSPFYGYTF; CDR3nt: TGCAGTGCTAGTGGGGACAGCCCATTCTATGGCTACACCTTC
j_gene: TRBJ1-2; v_gene: TRBV19; abundance: once; d_gene: NA; CDR3aa: CASSIDAGGYTF; CDR3nt: TGTGCCAGTAGTATAGATGCGGGAGGCTACACCTTC
j_gene: TRBJ1-2; v_gene: TRBV27; abundance: NA; d_gene: NA; CDR3aa: CASSVRTSGYGYTF; CDR3nt: TGTGCCAGCAGTGTCCGTACGAGCGGCTATGGCTACACCTTC
j_gene: TRBJ1-4; v_gene: TRBV11-1; abundance: NA; d_gene: NA; CDR3aa: CASHPTTGLREKLFF; CDR3nt: TGTGCCAGTCACCCAACCACAGGGTTGCGCGAAAAACTGTTTTTT
j_gene: TRBJ2-1; v_gene: TRBV19; abundance: NA; d_gene: TRBD1; CDR3aa: CASSSGQGSINEQFF; CDR3nt: TGTGCCAGTAGTTCGGGACAGGGGTCAATTAATGAGCAGTTCTTC
j_gene: TRBJ1-5; v_gene: TRBV10-2; abundance: NA; d_gene: NA; CDR3aa: CASSLNMASPQHF; CDR3nt: TGCGCCAGCAGCCTAAACATGGCATCGCCCCAGCATTTT
j_gene: TRBJ1-2; v_gene: TRBV6-5; abundance: NA; d_gene: NA; CDR3aa: CASSYDRNYGYTF; CDR3nt: TGTGCCAGCAGTTACGACAGGAACTATGGCTACACCTTC
j_gene: TRBJ2-7; v_gene: TRBV10-2; abundance: NA; d_gene: TRBD2; CDR3aa: CASCESGGLAVYEQYF; CDR3nt: TGCGCCAGCTGTGAGTCGGGAGGACTAGCGGTCTACGAGCAGTACTTC
j_gene: TRBJ1-3; v_gene: TRBV6-5; abundance: NA; d_gene: TRBD1; CDR3aa: CASSTAGGPGNTIYF; CDR3nt: TGTGCCAGCAGCACGGCAGGGGGCCCTGGAAACACCATATATTTT
j_gene: TRBJ1-1; v_gene: TRBV12-3/TRBV12-4; abundance: few; d_gene: NA; CDR3aa: CASSLVNTEAFF; CDR3nt: TGTGCCAGCAGTTTAGTGAACACTGAAGCTTTCTTT
j_gene: TRBJ1-1; v_gene: TRBV6-5; abundance: NA; d_gene: NA; CDR3aa: CASSTSRYTEAFF; CDR3nt: TGTGCCAGCAGTACCTCCCGGTACACTGAAGCTTTCTTT
j_gene: TRBJ2-3; v_gene: TRBV11-3; abundance: NA; d_gene: TRBD2; CDR3aa: CASSSGLAGGWLSTDTQYF; CDR3nt: TGTGCCAGCAGCTCCGGACTAGCGGGGGGCTGGCTAAGCACAGATACGCAGTATTTT
j_gene: TRBJ1-1; v_gene: TRBV2; abundance: NA; d_gene: NA; CDR3aa: CACQRGMKTEAFF; CDR3nt: TGTGCCTGCCAGAGGGGTATGAAGACTGAAGCTTTCTTT
j_gene: TRBJ2-5; v_gene: TRBV15; abundance: once; d_gene: TRBD2; CDR3aa: CATSRDVLLAGSQETQYF; CDR3nt: TGTGCCACCAGCAGAGACGTACTACTAGCGGGGAGCCAAGAGACCCAGTACTTC
j_gene: TRBJ1-2; v_gene: TRBV28; abundance: NA; d_gene: TRBD1; CDR3aa: CASATGGKTNYGYTF; CDR3nt: TGTGCCAGCGCGACAGGGGGCAAGACTAACTATGGCTACACCTTC
j_gene: TRBJ1-2; v_gene: TRBV20-1; abundance: NA; d_gene: NA; CDR3aa: CSANRDYGYTF; CDR3nt: TGCAGTGCTAACCGGGACTATGGCTACACCTTC
j_gene: TRBJ1-4; v_gene: TRBV10-3; abundance: NA; d_gene: NA; CDR3aa: CAITPGEDATNEKLFF; CDR3nt: TGTGCCATCACCCCAGGGGAGGATGCAACTAATGAAAAACTGTTTTTT
j_gene: TRBJ2-7; v_gene: TRBV11-2; abundance: once; d_gene: NA; CDR3aa: CASSLERGTLYEQYF; CDR3nt: TGTGCCAGCAGCTTAGAACGGGGGACCCTTTACGAGCAGTACTTC
j_gene: TRBJ1-5; v_gene: TRBV2; abundance: few; d_gene: NA; CDR3aa: CASRVQGQPQHF; CDR3nt: TGTGCCAGCAGGGTACAGGGACAGCCCCAGCATTTT
j_gene: TRBJ2-1; v_gene: TRBV2; abundance: NA; d_gene: TRBD2; CDR3aa: CASSESLAGNNEQFF; CDR3nt: TGTGCCAGCAGTGAAAGTCTAGCGGGGAACAATGAGCAGTTCTTC
j_gene: TRBJ1-2; v_gene: TRBV7-8; abundance: NA; d_gene: NA; CDR3aa: CASSWGDGYTF; CDR3nt: TGTGCCAGCAGCTGGGGGGATGGCTACACCTTC
j_gene: TRBJ1-6; v_gene: TRBV6-1; abundance: medium-sized; d_gene: NA; CDR3aa: CASSEAQGNSPLHF; CDR3nt: TGTGCCAGCAGTGAAGCGCAGGGTAACTCACCCCTCCACTTT
j_gene: TRBJ2-2; v_gene: TRBV11-2; abundance: few; d_gene: NA; CDR3aa: CASSLDNTGWNTGELFF; CDR3nt: TGTGCCAGCAGCTTAGATAATACAGGATGGAACACCGGGGAGCTGTTTTTT
j_gene: TRBJ1-2; v_gene: TRBV6-6; abundance: NA; d_gene: NA; CDR3aa: CASSYLYPGPNYGYTF; CDR3nt: TGTGCCAGCAGTTACTTATATCCGGGGCCTAACTATGGCTACACCTTC
j_gene: TRBJ2-5; v_gene: TRBV19; abundance: NA; d_gene: NA; CDR3aa: CASSTFGETQYF; CDR3nt: TGTGCCAGTAGTACCTTCGGGGAGACCCAGTACTTC
j_gene: TRBJ1-1; v_gene: TRBV6-6; abundance: NA; d_gene: TRBD1; CDR3aa: CASSQGQGNTEAFF; CDR3nt: TGTGCCAGCAGTCAAGGACAGGGAAACACTGAAGCTTTCTTT
j_gene: TRBJ1-5; v_gene: TRBV11-3; abundance: few; d_gene: NA; CDR3aa: CASSPDPGLGEFVNQPQHF; CDR3nt: TGTGCCAGCAGCCCCGACCCAGGGTTAGGGGAATTTGTCAATCAGCCCCAGCATTTT
j_gene: TRBJ2-1; v_gene: TRBV13; abundance: NA; d_gene: NA; CDR3aa: CASGRKAYNEQFF; CDR3nt: TGTGCCAGCGGGCGGAAAGCCTACAATGAGCAGTTCTTC
j_gene: TRBJ1-2; v_gene: TRBV30; abundance: NA; d_gene: TRBD1; CDR3aa: CAWSARTGALYGYTF; CDR3nt: TGTGCCTGGAGCGCTCGGACAGGGGCCCTATATGGCTACACCTTC
j_gene: TRBJ2-7; v_gene: TRBV6-1; abundance: NA; d_gene: TRBD1; CDR3aa: CASSEGGQGFYEQYF; CDR3nt: TGTGCCAGCAGTGAAGGTGGACAGGGTTTCTACGAGCAGTACTTC
j_gene: TRBJ2-6; v_gene: TRBV9; abundance: NA; d_gene: TRBD1; CDR3aa: CASSRQGAFTGANVLTF; CDR3nt: TGTGCCAGCAGTAGACAGGGGGCTTTCACTGGGGCCAACGTCCTGACTTTC
j_gene: TRBJ2-1; v_gene: TRBV4-2; abundance: NA; d_gene: NA; CDR3aa: CASSQEGREQFF; CDR3nt: TGTGCCAGCAGCCAAGAAGGCAGGGAGCAGTTCTTC